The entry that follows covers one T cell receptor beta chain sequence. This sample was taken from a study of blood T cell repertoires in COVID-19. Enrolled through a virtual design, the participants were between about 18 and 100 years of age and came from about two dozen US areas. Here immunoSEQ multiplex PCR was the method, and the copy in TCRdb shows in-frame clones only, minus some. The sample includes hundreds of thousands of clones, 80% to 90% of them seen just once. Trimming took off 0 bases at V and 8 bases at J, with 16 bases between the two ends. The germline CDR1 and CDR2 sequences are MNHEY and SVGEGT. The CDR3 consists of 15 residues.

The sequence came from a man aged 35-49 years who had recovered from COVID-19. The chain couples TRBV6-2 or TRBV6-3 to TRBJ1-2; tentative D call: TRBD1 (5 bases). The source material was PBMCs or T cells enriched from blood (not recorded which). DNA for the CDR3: TGTGCCAGCAGTTACTCCCCTTGGAGGGGCGAGGGCTACACCTTC. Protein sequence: CASSYSPWRGEGYTF.